This passage covers 32 T cell receptor beta chains from one sample sequenced in a study of shared clonotypes between healthy human individuals. Measured with immunoSEQ multiplex PCR; TCRdb has only the in-frame clones, and not every one. The table records approximately 120,000 clones, over 65% of them present only once. The sequenced material came from memory CD8+ T cells sorted from blood. The subset is: CD45RO+ cells pooled with CCR7-negative TemRA cells. Receptor source: a woman aged 25 to 45 in good health.

The chain employs TRBV4-1 and TRBJ2-7, with TRBD1 matching over 7 bases. The germline V gene has CDR1 MGHRA and CDR2 YSYEKL. The CDR3 sequence is 15 residues long. V lost 2 bases to trimming and J lost 2 bases; unmatched junction nucleotides: 6. CDR3 coding DNA: TGCGCCAGCAGCCAACCATCCAGGGGGACCTACGAGCAGTACTTC. Translating it yields CASSQPSRGTYEQYF.

The table lists this clone with a few counts. V gene TRBV6-6 combines with J gene TRBJ2-7, with D possibly TRBD2 on 5 matching bases. This CDR3 has 15 residues. Trimming pared 0 bases from V and 2 bases from J, leaving 11 bases between. Looked up from germline, CDR1 is MNHNY and CDR2 is SVGAGI (reference sequence). CDR3: CASSYSSGWAYEQYF. The CDR3 bases are TGTGCCAGCAGTTACTCCAGCGGTTGGGCCTACGAGCAGTACTTC.

On this clone: The sample has other DNA sequences that encode this CDR3 too. The chain combines TRBV5-1 with TRBJ2-1; a possible D gene is TRBD2 (5 bases). Trimming took 1 base from V and 0 from J, leaving 8 bases between them. The CDR3 loop spans 15 amino acids. CDR1 is SGHRS and CDR2 is YFSETQ in the germline V gene. CDR3: CASSLSSGSYNEQFF. The CDR3 DNA reads as TGCGCCAGCAGCTTGTCGAGCGGCTCCTACAATGAGCAGTTCTTC.

The chain recombines TRBV28 with TRBJ2-3; unclear D gene. The V and J ends lost 1 base and 9 bases respectively, with 11 bases between them. In germline, CDR1 is MDHEN, CDR2 SYDVKM. There are 13 residues in the CDR3. CDR3 DNA: TGTGCCAGCAGTTTATCCGGGCTCGGCACGCAGTATTTT. Its protein is CASSLSGLGTQYF.

This chain joins TRBV2 and TRBJ2-7; D may be TRBD1 (5 bases). Trimming cost V 2 bases and J 7 bases, with 15 bases left between them. Looked up from germline, CDR1 is SNHLY and CDR2 is FYNNEI. This CDR3 has 14 amino acids. CDR3 nucleotide sequence: TGTGCCAGCAGTGAAAGGATAGGGGCACGGGAGCAGTACTTC. It is translated as CASSERIGAREQYF.

This clone was seen ten or more times. The chain couples TRBV27 to TRBJ2-1; tentatively, D is TRBD2 (5 bases). Germline CDR1 and CDR2: MNHEY and SMNVEV (reference sequence). The V gene lost 9 bases and the J gene lost 6 bases, with 12 bases spanning the gap. The CDR3 totals 12 residues. This chain's CDR3 is CARKPSGNEQFF. The CDR3 coding sequence is TGTGCCAGGAAACCCAGCGGCAATGAGCAGTTCTTC.

With respect to this clone: One end of the junction fails to match germline, which may point to a read error. This sequence joins TRBV7-3 and TRBJ1-1, with D hard to call. This CDR3 is built from 13 residues. Germline loops: CDR1 SGHTA, CDR2 FQGTGA. The CDR3 DNA sequence: TGTGCCAGCAGCATAACAGAGAACACTGAAGCTTTCTTT. Translated, it gives CASSITENTEAFF.

The rearrangement links TRBV7-2 to TRBJ1-1, with no clear D. CDR3 length: 12 residues. Per germline, CDR1 SGHTA and CDR2 FQGNSA. Trimming took 4 bases from V and 8 from J, leaving 11 bases between them. The CDR3 reads CASSSYLGEAFF. In nucleotides, the CDR3 is TGTGCCAGCAGCTCCTACCTTGGAGAAGCTTTCTTT.

The J gene is TRBJ2-7, the V gene TRBV27; the match to TRBD1 covers 9 bases. J was trimmed by 5 bases and V by 5 bases; bases with no gene match: 13. Looked up from germline, CDR1 is MNHEY and CDR2 is SMNVEV (reference sequence). This CDR3 comprises 16 residues. The CDR3 sequence is CASSPQQGAFFNEQYF. The CDR3 DNA follows: TGTGCCAGCAGTCCCCAACAGGGGGCATTCTTCAACGAGCAGTACTTC.

This clone has more than one count but fewer than ten. This specimen includes other DNA sequences encoding the same CDR3. The gene calls are TRBV7-8 and TRBJ2-5; 8 bases align to TRBD1. The trim removed 1 base at V and 5 bases at J, leaving 0 bases unmatched. Germline V gives CDR1 SGHVS, CDR2 FQNEAQ. The CDR3 totals 13 residues. The CDR3 nucleotides read TGTGCCAGCAGCTTAGACAGGGGGGAGACCCAGTACTTC. Translated: CASSLDRGETQYF.

This chain links TRBV28 with TRBJ2-1, with TRBD2 identical over 8 bases. Germline lookup yields CDR1 MDHEN and CDR2 SYDVKM. The CDR3 is made up of 14 amino acids. The V segment lost 6 bases and the J segment 7 bases; nucleotides outside the gene matches: 8. The DNA for the CDR3 is TGTGCCAGCAGCCATCAGCGGGAGCTAAATGAGCAGTTCTTC. Encoded protein: CASSHQRELNEQFF.

The chain recombines TRBV4-1 with TRBJ1-3; D uncertain. Germline V gives CDR1 MGHRA, CDR2 YSYEKL. Trimming shortened V by 1 base and J by 0 bases, and 13 bases separated the two germline ends. The CDR3 extends over 17 amino acids. The CDR3 spells CASSQGIASHSGNTIYF. CDR3 sequence (DNA): TGCGCCAGCAGCCAAGGAATTGCTTCTCACTCTGGAAACACCATATATTTT.

The chain recombines TRBV10-3 with TRBJ2-1; D possibly matches TRBD1 or TRBD2 (5 bases each). Germline CDR1 ENHRY, CDR2 SYGVKD. The length of the CDR3 is 11 residues. Trimming removed 6 bases at V and 12 bases at J, with 12 bases between. The CDR3 sequence is CAIRDNAGQFF. In DNA, the CDR3 is TGTGCCATCAGGGACAACGCGGGGCAGTTCTTC.

V usage is TRBV7-8 and J usage is TRBJ1-5; 7 bases match TRBD1. V lost 5 bases, J lost 9 bases, and 10 bases stayed unmatched. CDR3 length equals 14 residues. Germline values: CDR1 SGHVS, CDR2 FQNEAQ. The CDR3 DNA is TGTGCCAGCAGCCCTGACAGGGAATCGCGGCCCCAGCATTTT. It specifies CASSPDRESRPQHF. The complete variable domain, with remaining parts taken from reference TRBV7-8 and TRBJ1-5, reads GAGVSQSPRYKVAKRGQDVALRCDPISGHVSLFWYQQALGQGPEFLTYFQNEAQLDKSGLPSDRFFAERPEGSVSTLKIQRTQQEDSAVYLCASSPDRESRPQHFGDGTRLSIL.

V and J are TRBV6-4 and TRBJ2-1; TRBD2 matches 8 bases. The germline V gene encodes CDR1 MRHNA and CDR2 SNTAGT. The V segment lost 0 bases and the J segment 7 bases; nucleotides outside the gene matches: 8. CDR3 length equals 16 residues. The CDR3 region is CASSDSAGTSSNEQFF. The CDR3 nucleotides are TGTGCCAGCAGTGACTCCGCCGGGACTAGTAGTAATGAGCAGTTCTTC.

The chain joins TRBV19 to TRBJ2-5; 7 nucleotides agree with TRBD2. In germline, CDR1 is LNHDA, CDR2 SQIVND (reference sequence). The CDR3 totals 14 residues. For the CDR3, the DNA is TGTGCAGGCCCCGCTCTAGCGGACAAAGAGACCCAGTACTTC. Its protein is CAGPALADKETQYF.

The chain has TRBV13 and TRBJ2-5; unclear D gene. Germline CDR1 PRHDT, CDR2 FYEKMQ (reference sequence). This CDR3 has 15 residues. The ends were cut back, 1 base at V and 2 bases at J, with 11 bases in the middle. CDR3 amino acids: CASSLAALKQETQYF. For the CDR3, the DNA is TGTGCCAGCAGCTTAGCCGCGTTGAAACAAGAGACCCAGTACTTC. Variable domain in full (rest from reference TRBV13 and TRBJ2-5): AAGVIQSPRHLIKEKRETATLKCYPIPRHDTVYWYQQGPGQDPQFLISFYEKMQSDKGSIPDRFSAQQFSDYHSELNMSSLELGDSALYFCASSLAALKQETQYFGPGTRLLVL.

The chain uses TRBV21-1 and TRBJ2-7; whether TRBD2, the table's D call, matches the DNA was not checked. TRBV21-1 is labeled a pseudogene. This CDR3 is built from 16 residues. The DNA of the CDR3 is TGTGCCAGCAGCACGAAGGTCGGGGGAGGGGAATACGAGCAGTACTTC. As protein: CASSTKVGGGEYEQYF.

In the case of this clone: Other nucleotide sequences in the sample specify the same CDR3. V usage is TRBV6-1 and J usage is TRBJ2-7, with 11 nucleotides matching TRBD1. The V and J ends lost 3 bases and 3 bases, in that order; junction bases with no gene match: 4. Germline-derived CDR1 and CDR2 are MNHNS and SASEGT. The CDR3 runs 15 residues. This CDR3 reads CASSEAGTGGYEQYF. The CDR3 DNA follows: TGTGCCAGCAGTGAGGCCGGGACAGGGGGCTACGAGCAGTACTTC.

The chain is built from TRBV11-3 and TRBJ2-7, with TRBD1 matching over 7 bases. Germline V gives CDR1 SGHNT, CDR2 YENEEA. The CDR3 covers 16 residues. Trimming at V came to 4 bases and at J to 6 bases, leaving 15 bases not matched to a gene. CDR3 sequence: CASSSSSKTGWGEQYF. The CDR3 DNA follows: TGTGCCAGCAGCTCTTCCTCGAAGACAGGGTGGGGCGAGCAGTACTTC.

This chain uses TRBV4-1 with TRBJ2-2; D gene uncertain. Germline V gene sequence: CDR1 MGHRA, CDR2 YSYEKL. Trimming pared 1 base from V and 2 bases from J, leaving 14 bases between. The CDR3 covers 17 residues. The CDR3 loop is CASSQVIFWTNTGELFF. The CDR3 nucleotides read TGCGCCAGCAGCCAAGTAATTTTTTGGACCAACACCGGGGAGCTGTTTTTT.

The V gene is TRBV6-6, the J gene TRBJ1-1; D is unclear. Trimming stripped 0 bases from V and 12 bases from J, with 11 bases between. CDR1 and CDR2 (germline): MNHNY, SVGAGI (reference sequence). The CDR3 covers 12 residues. The CDR3 region has the DNA TGTGCCAGCAGTTACTCGGGAGGGATAACTTTCTTT. This gives the protein CASSYSGGITFF.

This sequence joins TRBV6-6 and TRBJ2-2, with 8 bases matching TRBD2. The CDR3 has 13 residues. V gave up 5 bases and J gave up 4 bases; unmatched junction bases: 0. Germline values: CDR1 MNHNY, CDR2 SVGAGI (reference sequence). CDR3 DNA: TGTGCCAGCAGTAGCGGGAGCACCGGGGAGCTGTTTTTT. It translates to CASSSGSTGELFF.

The V and J genes are TRBV6-5 and TRBJ2-2, with a possible D match to TRBD1 (5 bases). The CDR3 loop spans 14 amino acids. V was shortened by 0 bases and J by 11 bases, with 13 bases between the two germline ends. In germline, CDR1 is MNHEY, CDR2 SVGAGI. The CDR3 is CASSYSSQGYELFF. As DNA, the CDR3 is TGTGCCAGCAGTTACTCGAGCCAGGGTTACGAGCTGTTTTTT.

The CDR3 loop reads CASSWVKGNEAFF. CDR3 sequence (DNA): TGTGCCAGCAGTTGGGTCAAAGGGAATGAAGCTTTCTTT. V and J are TRBV27 and TRBJ1-1; D unresolved. V was trimmed by 4 bases and J by 7 bases, leaving 13 bases between them. The CDR3 consists of 13 residues. The V gene's germline CDR1 is MNHEY and CDR2 SMNVEV (reference sequence).

This clone has only one observation. The chain recombines TRBV11-3 with TRBJ1-5; possible D gene TRBD1, 5 bases. V was clipped by 0 bases and J by 6 bases, with 9 bases between them. Germline V lookup: CDR1 SGHNT, CDR2 YENEEA. CDR3 size: 14 residues. CDR3 protein: CASSLERGAQPQHF. The CDR3, as DNA: TGTGCCAGCAGCTTAGAAAGGGGTGCTCAGCCCCAGCATTTT. Using reference TRBV11-3 and TRBJ1-5 for the parts outside the CDR3, the full variable domain is EAGVVQSPRYKIIEKKQPVAFWCNPISGHNTLYWYLQNLGQGPELLIRYENEEAVDDSQLPKDRFSAERLKGVDSTLKIQPAELGDSAVYLCASSLERGAQPQHFGDGTRLSIL.

This sequence joins TRBV19 and TRBJ1-4; D call uncertain. Germline loops: CDR1 LNHDA, CDR2 SQIVND (reference sequence). V lost 3 bases to trimming and J lost 0 bases, with 2 bases between them. This CDR3 is built from 13 residues. The CDR3 sequence: CASSISTNEKLFF. CDR3 sequence (DNA): TGTGCCAGTAGTATTTCAACTAATGAAAAACTGTTTTTT.

The chain links TRBV5-1 to TRBJ2-1, with 15 bases aligning to TRBD2. CDR1 and CDR2 from the germline V gene are SGHRS and YFSETQ. J lost 9 bases, V lost 4 bases, and 5 bases had no gene match. The CDR3 is made up of 15 amino acids. Here the CDR3 reads CASSLGLAGGLEQFF. CDR3 nucleotide sequence: TGCGCCAGCAGCCTGGGACTAGCGGGAGGCCTTGAGCAGTTCTTC.

This clone was detected only a few times. The V call is TRBV7-8, the J call TRBJ2-1; D ambiguous. CDR3 size: 17 residues. Germline CDR1 and CDR2: SGHVS and FQNEAQ. Deletions cut 1 base from V and 0 bases from J, with 13 bases between. CDR3 DNA sequence: TGTGCCAGCAGCTTAGTCGCCGGGTCGAGCTCCTACAATGAGCAGTTCTTC. Translated: CASSLVAGSSSYNEQFF.

This clone was seen only a few times. V is TRBV6-1 and J is TRBJ2-2, with TRBD1 as a possible D gene (5 bases). CDR3 length equals 14 residues. Trimming removed 2 bases at V and 5 bases at J, with 9 bases between. Germline V CDR1 and CDR2: MNHNS, SASEGT. The CDR3 sequence: CASSEQGATGELFF. The CDR3 DNA follows: TGTGCCAGCAGTGAACAGGGTGCGACCGGGGAGCTGTTTTTT.

The chain carries TRBV28 and TRBJ1-5; perhaps TRBD1 as D (5 bases). In germline, CDR1 is MDHEN, CDR2 SYDVKM. V lost 8 bases to trimming and J lost 6 bases, with 14 bases between them. CDR3 length: 13 amino acids. CDR3 sequence: CASGQGRFQPQHF. For the CDR3, the DNA is TGTGCCAGCGGGCAGGGTAGGTTTCAGCCCCAGCATTTT.

V gene TRBV4-2 combines with J gene TRBJ1-1; D gene unclear. CDR1 and CDR2 from the germline V gene are LGHNA and YNFKEQ. This CDR3 region has 15 residues. Trimming cost V 5 bases and J 2 bases, with 15 bases left between them. The CDR3: CASSEMALGNTEAFF. CDR3 bases: TGTGCCAGCAGCGAAATGGCCCTGGGAAACACTGAAGCTTTCTTT.